The subject of this entry is one T cell receptor (beta chain). Germline-derived CDR1 and CDR2 are DFQATT and SNEGSKA (reference sequence). CDR3 length equals 14 residues. The data originate from a study of response to subunit inactivated influenza vaccine. TCRdb recomputed calls from the RT-PCR reads with MiXCR, one row per CDR3 protein. Of fewer than 400,000 distinct CDR3 sequences listed, just over 20% were seen once; the top ten hold roughly a tenth. Specimen: PBMCs from blood, collected about 20 months after vaccination. The genes are TRBV20-1 and TRBJ2-7; 10 bases match TRBD1. The DNA end is more similar to TRBJ2-1, so the J call may be wrong. The sequence was collected from a man aged 50-75 years who received an inactivated influenza vaccine. CDR3 nucleotide sequence: TGCAGTGCTAGGTGGGACAGGGGCTACTACGAGCAGTTCTTC. Translated, it gives CSARWDRGYYEQFF.